A single sample is the source of the 18 T cell receptor beta chains below, sequenced in a study of blood T cell repertoires in COVID-19. Profiling relied on immunoSEQ multiplex PCR, and the TCRdb table lists in-frame clones only, not all of them. This table holds roughly 99,000 clones, roughly 83% found once. Sequenced sample: peripheral blood. Source of these receptors: a human donor in a cohort sampled during active COVID-19.

This clone was counted only a few times. The V and J genes are TRBV5-1 and TRBJ2-7; tentatively, D is TRBD1 (6 bases). The germline V gene has CDR1 SGHRS and CDR2 YFSETQ. V was trimmed by 0 bases and J by 12 bases, leaving 22 bases between them. The CDR3 is made up of 15 amino acids. The CDR3 region has the DNA TGCGCCAGCAGCTTGGACCTGGGGACATCGACCCCGGTGTACTTC. Translating gives CASSLDLGTSTPVYF.

The rearrangement uses TRBV5-1 and TRBJ2-1; TRBD1 matches 7 bases. V was clipped by 3 bases and J by 5 bases; unmatched bases: 8. The CDR3 is 15 residues long. The germline V gene encodes CDR1 SGHRS and CDR2 YFSETQ. The CDR3 nucleotides read TGCGCCAGCAGCTCCCAGACAGGGTTGGACAATGAGCAGTTCTTC. Translation: CASSSQTGLDNEQFF.

CDR3 sequence: CASSGQGINEKLFF. Written as DNA, the CDR3 is TGTGCCAGTAGTGGGCAGGGCATAAACGAAAAACTGTTTTTT. This sequence joins TRBV19 and TRBJ1-4, with D possibly being TRBD1 (5 bases). The CDR3 has 14 amino acids. Germline values: CDR1 LNHDA, CDR2 SQIVND (reference sequence). The ends were cut back, 5 bases at V and 8 bases at J, with 15 bases in the middle.

CDR3 nucleotides: TGTGCCAGTAGTATAGGCCTACCGGATACGCAGTATTTT. It codes for CASSIGLPDTQYF. The rearrangement joins TRBV19 to TRBJ2-3; no reliable D call. The CDR3 contains 13 residues. The ends were cut back, 1 base at V and 6 bases at J, with 8 bases in the middle. Germline CDR1 is LNHDA and CDR2 is SQIVND (reference sequence).

The rearrangement links TRBV3-1 (or the pseudogene TRBV3-2) to TRBJ2-7, with TRBD2 as a possible D gene (5 bases). The CDR3 is 15 amino acids. V was shortened by 2 bases and J by 4 bases, with 15 bases between the two germline ends. CDR1 LGHDT and CDR2 YNNKEL come from the germline V gene (reference sequence). The CDR3 sequence: CASSQTGIRRYEQYV. In nucleotides, the CDR3 is TGTGCCAGCAGCCAAACGGGGATACGGCGGTACGAGCAGTACGTC.

The V and J genes are TRBV6-1 and TRBJ2-5; D remains unclear. The CDR3 runs to 15 residues. In germline, CDR1 is MNHNS, CDR2 SASEGT. V was shortened by 2 bases and J by 1 base, with 11 bases between the two germline ends. CDR3 sequence: CASSELWHLQETQYF. CDR3 sequence (DNA): TGTGCCAGCAGTGAACTCTGGCACCTCCAAGAGACCCAGTACTTC.

This clone was recorded a few times. The chain carries TRBV5-1 and TRBJ2-7, with 13 bases that match TRBD2. The CDR3 is made up of 17 amino acids. Germline values: CDR1 SGHRS, CDR2 YFSETQ. V gave up 4 bases and J gave up 3 bases; unmatched junction bases: 10. The CDR3 loop reads CASSPGGTSGTSYEQYF. CDR3 DNA: TGCGCCAGCAGCCCCGGAGGGACTAGCGGGACCAGCTACGAGCAGTACTTC.

The chain has TRBV6-2 or TRBV6-3 and TRBJ1-4; D ambiguous. There are 14 residues in the CDR3. CDR1 and CDR2 from the germline V gene are MNHEY and SVGEGT. V gave up 2 bases and J gave up 4 bases, with 8 bases separating them. The chain's CDR3 is CASSYRQDNEKLFF. The CDR3 nucleotides are TGTGCCAGCAGTTACCGGCAGGATAATGAAAAACTGTTTTTT.

The chain joins TRBV7-2 to TRBJ2-1; 10 bases line up with TRBD2. The CDR3 contains 14 residues. Germline CDR1 and CDR2: SGHTA and FQGNSA. The J segment lost 8 bases and the V segment lost 5 bases, leaving 6 bases of the junction unmatched. CDR3 sequence reads: CASSRGLAVDEQFF. CDR3 DNA: TGTGCCAGCAGCCGCGGACTAGCGGTAGATGAGCAGTTCTTC.

The chain uses TRBV3-1 (or the pseudogene TRBV3-2) and TRBJ1-1; D possibly corresponds to TRBD1 (5 bases). Deletions cut 1 base from V and 2 bases from J, with 14 bases between. Per germline, CDR1 LGHDT and CDR2 YNNKEL (reference sequence). The CDR3 has 16 amino acids. CDR3 bases: TGTGCCAGCAGCCAAGGAACGCCCCAGGGTAACACTGAAGCTTTCTTT. Translating it yields CASSQGTPQGNTEAFF.

The genes are TRBV7-6 and TRBJ2-1, with 10 positions matching TRBD2. Germline loops: CDR1 SGHVS, CDR2 FNYEAQ. V shed 0 bases, J shed 9 bases, and the junction held 5 bases outside the gene matches. The CDR3 spans 15 residues. This CDR3 is CASSLAPASGSEQFF. The CDR3 DNA follows: TGTGCCAGCAGCTTAGCCCCGGCTAGCGGGAGTGAGCAGTTCTTC.

The V call is TRBV14, the J call TRBJ2-1, with TRBD1 matching over 7 bases. The ends lost 4 bases at V and 9 bases at J; junction bases unmatched: 9. This CDR3 is built from 14 residues. The V gene's germline CDR1 is SGHDN and CDR2 FVKESK. The CDR3 bases are TGTGCCAGCAGCCCCTGGACAGGATCGGGTGAGCAGTTCTTC. Protein product: CASSPWTGSGEQFF.

The chain employs TRBV6-6 and TRBJ1-5; D is undetermined. Germline values: CDR1 MNHNY, CDR2 SVGAGI (reference sequence). V lost 8 bases, J lost 1 base, and 9 bases lay in between. The CDR3 totals 13 residues. CDR3 residues: CASHNLSNQPQHF. The CDR3 nucleotides are TGTGCCAGCCATAACTTAAGCAATCAGCCCCAGCATTTT.

The chain recombines TRBV15 with TRBJ2-5; 8 positions match TRBD1. V lost 2 bases to trimming and J lost 1 base; unmatched junction nucleotides: 3. The germline CDR1 and CDR2 sequences are LNHNV and YYDKDF (reference sequence). The CDR3 loop spans 15 amino acids. CDR3 in DNA: TGTGCCACCAGCAGAAATACAGGGGGCCAAGAGACCCAGTACTTC. As protein: CATSRNTGGQETQYF.

V usage is TRBV3-1 (or the pseudogene TRBV3-2) and J usage is TRBJ2-3; 8 nucleotides match TRBD2. CDR3 length: 16 amino acids. With V trimmed by 0 bases and J by 3 bases, 5 bases remained unmatched. Germline CDR1 and CDR2: LGHDT and YNNKEL (reference sequence). Here the CDR3 DNA reads TGTGCCAGCAGCCAAGATTTCGGCGGGAGGACAGATACGCAGTATTTT. It encodes CASSQDFGGRTDTQYF.

V and J are TRBV7-9 and TRBJ1-2; no reliable D call. CDR3 length equals 15 residues. Trimming took off 1 base at V and 6 bases at J, with 15 bases between the two ends. In germline, CDR1 is SEHNR, CDR2 FQNEAQ (reference sequence). The CDR3 loop is CASSLGQALRDGYTF. The CDR3 DNA follows: TGTGCCAGCAGCTTAGGGCAGGCCCTTAGAGATGGCTACACCTTC.

The chain is built from TRBV4-2 and TRBJ2-1; 10 nucleotides agree with TRBD2. The CDR3 covers 18 residues. Germline CDR1 LGHNA, CDR2 YNFKEQ. Trimming removed 0 bases from V and 7 bases from J; junction bases left unmatched: 12. CDR3 coding DNA: TGTGCCAGCAGCCAAGACCCAGCGGGAGGGTTATCGGGAAATGAGCAGTTCTTC. It translates to CASSQDPAGGLSGNEQFF.

The chain employs TRBV9 and TRBJ2-3, with 11 bases matching TRBD2. Germline values: CDR1 SGDLS, CDR2 YYNGEE. After removal of 0 bases from V and 4 bases from J, the junction contained 1 base not matched to a gene. The CDR3 spans 15 residues. The CDR3 protein is CASSVVAGGADTQYF. The CDR3 nucleotides read TGTGCCAGCAGCGTAGTAGCGGGAGGGGCAGATACGCAGTATTTT.